This TCR beta chain was identified during a study of post-analysis software for immune sequencing data. Study as a whole: In terms of disease course, relapsing-remitting, secondary progressive and progressive-relapsing multiple sclerosis were included. Study-wide results and caveats: In patients, TRBV5-6, TRBV5-1 and TRBV20-1 belonged to roughly 5 TRBV segments found more frequently than in controls. F measure grouped same-batch samples tightly together. Those with multiple sclerosis, the patient group, showed significantly lower normalized Chao1 diversity than controls.

This clonotype was counted only a few times. Its antigen remains unidentified. The CDR3 has 15 amino acids. Trimming removed 3 bases from V and 3 bases from J, with 16 bases in between. CDR1 and CDR2 (germline): SGHRS, YFSETQ. Presence of unique molecular identifiers characterized the TCR beta cDNA libraries. Once roughly 0.95 to 10 million T cells were used, a few hundred thousand cDNA molecules resulted. TCRdb reprocessed the PCR reads via MiXCR and lists one record per CDR3 protein. This table has 650,000 to 850,000 distinct CDR3 sequences, 53% appearing once. The chain recombines TRBV5-1 with TRBJ2-7; D possibly corresponds to TRBD2 (5 bases). The sequenced sample consisted of blood. This clonotype was obtained from a girl aged 5 to 17 with multiple sclerosis. This CDR3 reads CASSSDLQSGYEQYF. The CDR3 nucleotides read TGCGCCAGCAGCTCGGACCTGCAAAGCGGCTACGAGCAGTACTTC.